One sample yielded the 3 T cell receptor beta chains listed below, sequenced in a study of CXCR3-negative and CXCR3-positive naive CD8 T cells. Study-level points and caveats: TRB CDR3s were more hydrophobic in CXCR3-positive than in CXCR3-negative naive cells.

The antigens of these receptors remain unknown. The authors prepared UMI-labeled TRB cDNA libraries by 5' RACE. From its re-call of the 5' RACE reads, TCRdb lists each CDR3 protein once, without DNA. The sample table sets out some 150,000 distinct CDR3 sequences. What was sequenced was naive CXCR3+ CD8+ T cells from blood. Indicated subset: CD45RO-CCR7+CD27+CD95- naive CD8+ T cells expressing CXCR3 (TNR3+). These TCRs come from a human donor in good health. Some clones in this sample may be carry-over from other donors' samples.

The V call is TRBV7-2, the J call TRBJ2-1. Germline V gene sequence: CDR1 SGHTA, CDR2 FQGNSA. The CDR3 spans 12 residues. The CDR3 is CASSYGDNEQFF.

V gene TRBV3-1 combines with J gene TRBJ2-2. This CDR3 is built from 13 residues. CDR1 is LGHDT, CDR2 YNNKEL, per germline (reference sequence). The CDR3 here is CASSQSNTGELFF.

Here the CDR3 reads CSARDMGVATNEKLFF. The chain couples TRBV20-1 to TRBJ1-4. The CDR3 has 16 amino acids. From germline, CDR1 is DFQATT and CDR2 SNEGSKA (reference sequence).